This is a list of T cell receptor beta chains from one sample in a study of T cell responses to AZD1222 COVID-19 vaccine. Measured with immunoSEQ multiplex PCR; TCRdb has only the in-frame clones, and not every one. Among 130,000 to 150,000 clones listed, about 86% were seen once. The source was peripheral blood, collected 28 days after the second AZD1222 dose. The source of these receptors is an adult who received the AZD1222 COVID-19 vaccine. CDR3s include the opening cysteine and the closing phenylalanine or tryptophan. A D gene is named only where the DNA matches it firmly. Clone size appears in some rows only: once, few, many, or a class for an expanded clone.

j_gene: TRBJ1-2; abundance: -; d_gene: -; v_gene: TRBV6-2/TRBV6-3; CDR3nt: TGTGCCAGCAGTCAGTCAACCGGATGGAGCTATGGCTACACCTTC; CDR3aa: CASSQSTGWSYGYTF
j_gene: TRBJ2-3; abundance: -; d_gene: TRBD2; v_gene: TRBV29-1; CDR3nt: TGCAGCGTTGTTTTAAGCGGGATAGGTTCAGATACGCAGTATTTT; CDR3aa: CSVVLSGIGSDTQYF
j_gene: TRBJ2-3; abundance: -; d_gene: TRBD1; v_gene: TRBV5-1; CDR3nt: TGCGCCAGCAGCCGGACAGGGGGCGGCACAGATACGCAGTATTTT; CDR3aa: CASSRTGGGTDTQYF
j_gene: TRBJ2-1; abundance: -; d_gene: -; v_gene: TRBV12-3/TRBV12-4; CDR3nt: TGTGCCAGCAGTTTAAAGGGGGGGCATGAGCAGTTCTTC; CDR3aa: CASSLKGGHEQFF
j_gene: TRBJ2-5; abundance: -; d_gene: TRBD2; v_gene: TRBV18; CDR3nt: TGTGCCAGCTCACTGTCGGGGGGGGAGCAAGAGACCCAGTACTTC; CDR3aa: CASSLSGGEQETQYF
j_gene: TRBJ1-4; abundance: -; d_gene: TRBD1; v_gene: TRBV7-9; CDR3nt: TGTGCCAGCAGCTCAGGAAGGGGGCGGGATGAAAAACTGTTTTTT; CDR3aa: CASSSGRGRDEKLFF
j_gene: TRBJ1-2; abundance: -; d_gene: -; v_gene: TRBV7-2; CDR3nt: TGTGCCAGCAGCCAACTTAAACTGACAGAAGAAATTAACTATGGCTACACCTTC; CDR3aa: CASSQLKLTEEINYGYTF
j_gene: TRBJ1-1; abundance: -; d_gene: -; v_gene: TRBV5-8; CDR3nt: TGTGCCAGCAGCTTGTACGATGGGGAGCGTTTCTTT; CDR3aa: CASSLYDGERFF
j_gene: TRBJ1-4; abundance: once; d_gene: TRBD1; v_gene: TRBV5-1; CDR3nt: TGCGCCAGCAGCTTGAGACAGGGGGGTGAAAAACTGTTTTTT; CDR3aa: CASSLRQGGEKLFF
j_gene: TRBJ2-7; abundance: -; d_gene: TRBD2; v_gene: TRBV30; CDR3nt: TGTGCCTGGAGTGCTCTAGCGGGGAACTACGAGCAGTACTTC; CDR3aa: CAWSALAGNYEQYF
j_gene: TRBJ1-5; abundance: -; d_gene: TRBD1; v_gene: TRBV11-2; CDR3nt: TGTGCCAGCAGCTTGGAGGCCGGGACAGGGGATTGGAGCAATCAGCCCCAGCATTTT; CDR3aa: CASSLEAGTGDWSNQPQHF
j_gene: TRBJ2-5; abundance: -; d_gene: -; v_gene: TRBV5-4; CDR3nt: TGTGCCAGCAGGGCCGGCAGGGATGGCGAGACCCAGTACTTC; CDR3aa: CASRAGRDGETQYF
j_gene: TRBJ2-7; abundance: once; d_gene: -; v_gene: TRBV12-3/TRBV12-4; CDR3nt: TGTGCCAGCAGTTTATTTTTGGCCTACGAGCAGTACTTC; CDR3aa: CASSLFLAYEQYF
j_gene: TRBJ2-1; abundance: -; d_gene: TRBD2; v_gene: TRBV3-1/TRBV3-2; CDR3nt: TGTGCCAGTACCGGACTAGCGGGCTCGAGCGCTTGGGGAAATGAGCAGTTCTTC; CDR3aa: CASTGLAGSSAWGNEQFF
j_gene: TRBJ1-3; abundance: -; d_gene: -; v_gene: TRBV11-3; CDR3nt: TGTGCCAGCAGCTTAGGTGGAAACACCATATATTTT; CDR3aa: CASSLGGNTIYF
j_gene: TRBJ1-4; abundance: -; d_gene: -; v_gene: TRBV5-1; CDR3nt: TGCGCCAGCAGCTTGGATCAGGGGCCTGGCGAAAAACTGTTTTTT; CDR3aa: CASSLDQGPGEKLFF
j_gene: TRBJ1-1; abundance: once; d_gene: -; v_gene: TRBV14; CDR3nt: TGTGCCAGCAGCCAATGGGAGGGGAGTGAAGCTTTCTTT; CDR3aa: CASSQWEGSEAFF
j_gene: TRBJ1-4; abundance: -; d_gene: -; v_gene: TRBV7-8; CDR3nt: TGTGCCAGCAGCCTGGACGGTGGTGAAAAACTGTTTTTT; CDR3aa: CASSLDGGEKLFF
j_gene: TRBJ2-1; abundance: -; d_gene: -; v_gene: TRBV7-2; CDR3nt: TGTGCCAGCAGCTTAGCGCGGGACCCCTACAATGAGCAGTTCTTC; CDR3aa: CASSLARDPYNEQFF
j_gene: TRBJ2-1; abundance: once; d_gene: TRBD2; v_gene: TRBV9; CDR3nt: TGTGCCAGCAGCGGACTAGCGGGAGACGAGCAGTTCTTC; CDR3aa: CASSGLAGDEQFF
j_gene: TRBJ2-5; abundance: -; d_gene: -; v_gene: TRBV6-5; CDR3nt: TGTGCCAGCAGTTACGGCGGGGAAGAGACCCAGTACTTC; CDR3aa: CASSYGGEETQYF
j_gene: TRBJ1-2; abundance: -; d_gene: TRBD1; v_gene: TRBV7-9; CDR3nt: TGTGCCAGCAGTCGACCGGGACAGGGGACCTATGGCTACACCTTC; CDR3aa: CASSRPGQGTYGYTF
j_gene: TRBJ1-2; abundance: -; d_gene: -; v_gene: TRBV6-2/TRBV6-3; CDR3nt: TGTGCCAGCAGTTGGGCCAACTATGGCTACACCTTC; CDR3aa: CASSWANYGYTF
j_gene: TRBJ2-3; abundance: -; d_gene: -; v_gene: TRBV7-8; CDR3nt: TGTGCCAGCACGAAGAGGGGGGAGGATACGCAGTATTTT; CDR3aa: CASTKRGEDTQYF
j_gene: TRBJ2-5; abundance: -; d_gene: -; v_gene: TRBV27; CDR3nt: TGTGCCAGCAGTTTAGGCGGGACCCAAGAGACCCAGTACTTC; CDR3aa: CASSLGGTQETQYF
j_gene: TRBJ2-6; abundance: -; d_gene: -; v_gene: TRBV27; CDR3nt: TGTGCCAGCAGTTTATTGGCAGGGACTGGGGCCAACGTCCTGACTTTC; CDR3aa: CASSLLAGTGANVLTF
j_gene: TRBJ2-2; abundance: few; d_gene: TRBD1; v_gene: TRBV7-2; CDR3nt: TGTGCCAGCAGCGCCCTTCCCGTGGACAGGGTGGGCACCGGGGAGCTGTTTTTT; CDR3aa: CASSALPVDRVGTGELFF
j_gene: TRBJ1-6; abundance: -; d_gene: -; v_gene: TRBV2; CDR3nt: TGTGCCAGCAGTGAAGGCAGGGTTAACTCACCCCTCCACTTT; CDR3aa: CASSEGRVNSPLHF
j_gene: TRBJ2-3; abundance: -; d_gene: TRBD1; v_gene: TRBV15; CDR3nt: TGTGCCACCAGCAGAGCCGGGACAGGGGGCTGGGATACGCAGTATTTT; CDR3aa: CATSRAGTGGWDTQYF
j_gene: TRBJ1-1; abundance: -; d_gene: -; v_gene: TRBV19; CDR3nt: TGTGCCAGTAGAGGTTCTAGGTTGAACACTGAAGCTTTCTTT; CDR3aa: CASRGSRLNTEAFF
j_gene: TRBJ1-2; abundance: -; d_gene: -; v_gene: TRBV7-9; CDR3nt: TGTGCCAGCAGCTTAGGGTCAGGGACGGCTTATGACTATGGCTACACCTTC; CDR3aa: CASSLGSGTAYDYGYTF
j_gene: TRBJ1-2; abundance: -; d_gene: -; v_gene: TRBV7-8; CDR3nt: TGTGCCAGCAGCTGGGTGGAGGGTCCTGCTACGGGCTACACCTTC; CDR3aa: CASSWVEGPATGYTF
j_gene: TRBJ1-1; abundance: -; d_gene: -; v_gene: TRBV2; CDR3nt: TGTGCCAGCAGTGAATGGACAGAAAAGAACACTGAAGCTTTCTTT; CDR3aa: CASSEWTEKNTEAFF
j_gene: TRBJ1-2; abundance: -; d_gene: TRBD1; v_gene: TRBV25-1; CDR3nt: TGTGCCAGCAGGGGGGGACAGTCTCTCGATGGCTACACCTTC; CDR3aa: CASRGGQSLDGYTF
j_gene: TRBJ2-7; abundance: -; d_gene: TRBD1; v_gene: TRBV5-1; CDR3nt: TGCGCCAGCAGCTTCGGGACAGGGAATGGCGGGTACGAGCAGTACTTC; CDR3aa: CASSFGTGNGGYEQYF
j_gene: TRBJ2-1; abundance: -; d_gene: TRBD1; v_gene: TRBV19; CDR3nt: TGTGCCAGTAAGCAAGGAACACAGGGGACCGATGAGCAGTTCTTC; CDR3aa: CASKQGTQGTDEQFF
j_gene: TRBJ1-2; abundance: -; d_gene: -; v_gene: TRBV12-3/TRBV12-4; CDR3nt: TGTGCCAGCAGTTTATGGGCCAGTATTGTCTACACCTTC; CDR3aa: CASSLWASIVYTF
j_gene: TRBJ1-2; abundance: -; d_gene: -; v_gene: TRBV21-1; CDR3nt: TGTGCCAGCAGCAAAGAACAGGGGTGTGAGGACTATGGCTACACCTTC; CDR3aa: CASSKEQGCEDYGYTF
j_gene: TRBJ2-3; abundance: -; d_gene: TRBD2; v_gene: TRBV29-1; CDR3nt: TGCAGCGTGACTACTAGCGGAGGGGATACGCAGTATTTT; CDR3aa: CSVTTSGGDTQYF
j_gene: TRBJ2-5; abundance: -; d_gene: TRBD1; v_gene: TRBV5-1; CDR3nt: TGCGCCAGCAGCTTGGTCCCAGGGGGCTCGGAGACCCAGTACTTC; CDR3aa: CASSLVPGGSETQYF
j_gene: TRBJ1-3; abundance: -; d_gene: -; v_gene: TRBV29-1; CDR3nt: TGCAGCGTTGGGGCATTCACGGGAAACACCATATATTTT; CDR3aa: CSVGAFTGNTIYF
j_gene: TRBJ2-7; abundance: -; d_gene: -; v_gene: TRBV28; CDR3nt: TGTGCCAGCGGACCCTACGAGCAGTACTTC; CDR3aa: CASGPYEQYF
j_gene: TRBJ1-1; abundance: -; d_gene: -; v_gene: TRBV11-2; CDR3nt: TGTGCCAGCAGCGGGACACGACCCTTTAGGATGAACACTGAAGCTTTCTTT; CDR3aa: CASSGTRPFRMNTEAFF
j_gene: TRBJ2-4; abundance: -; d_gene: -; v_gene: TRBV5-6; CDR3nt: TGTGCCAGCAGCTTGGGAAGTAGCGGAAACATTCAGTACTTC; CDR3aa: CASSLGSSGNIQYF
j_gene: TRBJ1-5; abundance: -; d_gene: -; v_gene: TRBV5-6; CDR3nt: TGTGCCAGCAGCTTGGGGCGGGATTGGTATCAGCCCCAGCATTTT; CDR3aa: CASSLGRDWYQPQHF
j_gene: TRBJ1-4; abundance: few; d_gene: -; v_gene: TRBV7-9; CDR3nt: TGTGCCAGCAGTGGGGCCCCAGGGAATGAAAAACTGTTTTTT; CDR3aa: CASSGAPGNEKLFF
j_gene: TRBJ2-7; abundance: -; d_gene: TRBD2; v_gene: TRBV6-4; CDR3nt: TGTGCCAGCACGGACGGGACTAGCGGCACACTCTCCTACGAGCAGTACTTC; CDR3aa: CASTDGTSGTLSYEQYF
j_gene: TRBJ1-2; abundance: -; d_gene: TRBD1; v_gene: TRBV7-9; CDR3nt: TGTGCCAGCAGCTCCCGACAGGGAATAAGGGTAAACTATGGCTACACCTTC; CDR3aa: CASSSRQGIRVNYGYTF
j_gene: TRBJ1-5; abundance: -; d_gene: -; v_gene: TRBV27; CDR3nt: TGTGCCAGCAGTTTACAGGGTCAGCCCCAGCATTTT; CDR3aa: CASSLQGQPQHF
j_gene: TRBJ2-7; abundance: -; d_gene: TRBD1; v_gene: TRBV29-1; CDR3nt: TGCAGCGTCGGGACAGCGGCAGAGCAGTACTTC; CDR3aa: CSVGTAAEQYF
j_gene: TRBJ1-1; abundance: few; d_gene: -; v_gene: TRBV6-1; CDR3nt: TGTGCCAGCAGTGAAGCGTTTTTGGCGAACACTGAAGCTTTCTTT; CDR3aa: CASSEAFLANTEAFF
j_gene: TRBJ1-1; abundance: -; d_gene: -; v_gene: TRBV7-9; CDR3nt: TGTGCCAGCAGCCCTCGGGACTCCGAAGCTTTCTTT; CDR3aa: CASSPRDSEAFF
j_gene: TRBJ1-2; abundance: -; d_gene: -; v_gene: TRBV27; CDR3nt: TGTGCCAGCAGTTTTGGGACAACGGAGGGCTACACCTTC; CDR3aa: CASSFGTTEGYTF
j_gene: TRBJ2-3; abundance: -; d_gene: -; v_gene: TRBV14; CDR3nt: TGTGCCAGCAGCCGGTACAGTCGGACCACAGATACGCAGTATTTT; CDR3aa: CASSRYSRTTDTQYF
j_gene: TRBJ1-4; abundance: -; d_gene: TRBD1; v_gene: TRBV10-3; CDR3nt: TGTGCCATCAAACAGGGGGCGGATGAAAAACTGTTTTTT; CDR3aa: CAIKQGADEKLFF
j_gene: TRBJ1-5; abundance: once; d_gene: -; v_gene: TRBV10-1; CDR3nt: TGCGCCAGCAGGCGGTCCCCGGATCAGCCCCAGCATTTT; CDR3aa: CASRRSPDQPQHF
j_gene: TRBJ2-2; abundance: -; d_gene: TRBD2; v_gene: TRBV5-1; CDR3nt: TGCGCCAGCAGCGCTTCCGGGACTAGCGGGACCGGGGAGCTGTTTTTT; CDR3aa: CASSASGTSGTGELFF
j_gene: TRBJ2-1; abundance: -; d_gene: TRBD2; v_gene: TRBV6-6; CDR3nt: TGTGCCAGCAGTTTCCTAGCGGGAGAGAATGAGCAGTTCTTC; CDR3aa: CASSFLAGENEQFF
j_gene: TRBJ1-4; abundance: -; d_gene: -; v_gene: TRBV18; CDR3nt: TGTGCCAGCTCACAAGGACGGGAGAAGAATGAAAAACTGTTTTTT; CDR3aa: CASSQGREKNEKLFF
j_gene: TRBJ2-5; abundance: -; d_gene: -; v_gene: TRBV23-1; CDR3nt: TGCGCCAGCAGTAAGAGGCCCCAAGAGACCCAGTACTTC; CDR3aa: CASSKRPQETQYF